This T cell receptor (beta chain) was obtained from a study of T cell responses to AZD1222 COVID-19 vaccine. The overall study: Second-dose intervals of approximately 4 or approximately 12 weeks were pooled.

The V and J ends lost 11 bases and 0 bases respectively, with 13 bases between them. The CDR3 length is 14 residues. CDR1 and CDR2 from the germline V gene are SNHLY and FYNNEI. The data were produced by immunoSEQ multiplex PCR, yet TCRdb's version contains in-frame clones alone and is incomplete. The table shows a few hundred thousand clones, with over 85% occurring only once. With regard to this clone: Its antigen is unknown.

Study-wide results and limits: CD4 TCRs associated with vaccination spanned spike, dominating at 160-218 and 743-854. Close to half of all spike-specific TCRs reportedly target regions of the variants that are unmutated.

The sequenced sample was peripheral blood, obtained on day 0 of AZD1222 vaccination. The rearrangement links TRBV2 to TRBJ1-4; unclear D gene. The TCR was taken from an adult in good health. The chain's CDR3 is CACNQYATNEKLFF. The CDR3 DNA reads TGTGCCTGCAACCAGTATGCAACTAATGAAAAACTGTTTTTT. The complete variable domain, with remaining parts taken from reference TRBV2 and TRBJ1-4, reads EPEVTQTPSHQVTQMGQEVILRCVPISNHLYFYWYRQILGQKVEFLVSFYNNEISEKSEIFDDQFSVERPDGSNFTLKIRSTKLEDSAMYFCACNQYATNEKLFFGSGTQLSVL.